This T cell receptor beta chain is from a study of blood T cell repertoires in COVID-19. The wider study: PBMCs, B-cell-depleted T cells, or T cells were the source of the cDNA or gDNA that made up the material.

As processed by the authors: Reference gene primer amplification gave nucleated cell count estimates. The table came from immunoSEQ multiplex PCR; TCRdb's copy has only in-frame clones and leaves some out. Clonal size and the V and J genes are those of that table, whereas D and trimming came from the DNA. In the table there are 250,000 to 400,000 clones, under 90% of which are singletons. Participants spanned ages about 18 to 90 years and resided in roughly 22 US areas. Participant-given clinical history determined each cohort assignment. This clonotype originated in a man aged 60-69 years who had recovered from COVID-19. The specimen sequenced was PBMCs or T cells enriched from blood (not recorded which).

The CDR3 reads CASSSGRISSPLHF. The CDR3 bases are TGTGCCAGCAGCTCAGGTAGGATTTCCTCACCCCTCCACTTT. The genes are TRBV5-6 and TRBJ1-6, with D hard to call. The germline V gene encodes CDR1 SGHDT and CDR2 YYEEEE. The CDR3 loop spans 14 amino acids. Trimming shortened V by 3 bases and J by 10 bases, and 14 bases separated the two germline ends.